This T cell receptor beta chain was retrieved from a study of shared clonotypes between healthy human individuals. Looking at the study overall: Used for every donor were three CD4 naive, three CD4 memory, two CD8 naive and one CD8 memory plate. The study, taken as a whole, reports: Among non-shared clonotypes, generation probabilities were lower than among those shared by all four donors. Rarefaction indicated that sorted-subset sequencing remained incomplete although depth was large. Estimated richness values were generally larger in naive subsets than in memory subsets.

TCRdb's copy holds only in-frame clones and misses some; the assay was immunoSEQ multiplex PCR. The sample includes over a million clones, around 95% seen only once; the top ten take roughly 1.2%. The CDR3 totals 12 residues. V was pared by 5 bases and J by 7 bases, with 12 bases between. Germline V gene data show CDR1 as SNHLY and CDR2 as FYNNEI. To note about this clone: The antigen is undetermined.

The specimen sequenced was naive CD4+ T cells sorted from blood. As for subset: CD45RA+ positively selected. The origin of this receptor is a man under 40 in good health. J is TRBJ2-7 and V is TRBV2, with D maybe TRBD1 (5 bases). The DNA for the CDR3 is TGTGCCAGCAGTTATGAAAGGACAGAGCAGTACTTC. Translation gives CASSYERTEQYF.